Presented here are 3 T cell receptor beta chains from one specimen sequenced in a study of early T cells in non-severe SARS-CoV-2 infection. MiXCR was run by TCRdb on the 5' RACE reads, yielding one entry per CDR3 protein. The data show some 76,000 distinct CDR3 sequences, about 14% seen once. Sequencing was performed on whole blood. The receptor set was obtained from an adult who was a healthcare worker with PCR-confirmed SARS-CoV-2 infection or an uninfected control (not recorded which).

In its sample, this clonotype was seen a few times. The chain recombines TRBV18 with TRBJ2-7; 10 positions match TRBD2. CDR1 and CDR2 (germline): KGHSH, LQKENI. The junction had 4 bases not matched to a gene; V was cut back by 2 bases and J by 0 bases. CDR3 length: 16 residues. CDR3 coding DNA: TGTGCCAGCTCACCAACCAGCGGGAGGGTCTCCTACGAGCAGTACTTC. It is translated as CASSPTSGRVSYEQYF.

This clonotype came up many times. The genes are TRBV20-1 and TRBJ1-6; D ambiguous. CDR1 DFQATT and CDR2 SNEGSKA come from the germline V gene (reference sequence). The germline V and J ends were trimmed by 6 bases and 5 bases, with 17 bases remaining between them. This CDR3 has 15 residues. CDR3 bases: TGCAGTGCCCTTGACGGCGGGTATAATAATTCACCCCTCCACTTT. It translates to CSALDGGYNNSPLHF.

This clonotype was found a few times. The rearrangement links TRBV6-6 to TRBJ1-4; 9 bases match TRBD1. Trimming cost V 0 bases and J 7 bases; bases outside gene matches: 9. The CDR3 runs to 17 residues. The V gene's germline CDR1 is MNHNY and CDR2 SVGAGI (reference sequence). CDR3 residues: CASSYSGTGPVGEKLFF. DNA of the CDR3: TGTGCCAGCAGTTACTCCGGGACAGGGCCAGTAGGTGAAAAACTGTTTTTT.